The sample holds a few counts of the clone carrying this T cell receptor beta chain. No antigen is known for it. J lost 1 base, V lost 2 bases, and 2 bases had no gene match. CDR3 length: 14 residues. Germline loops: CDR1 DFQATT, CDR2 SNEGSKA (reference sequence). The sample comes from a study of post-analysis software for immune sequencing data. Study-wide results and caveats: In patients, a few TRBV segments were more frequent than in controls, with TRBV5-6, TRBV5-1 and TRBV20-1 among them.

Built from TCR beta cDNA, the libraries had unique molecular identifiers in them. TCRdb fed the PCR reads into MiXCR, producing one record per CDR3 protein. The sample lists hundreds of thousands of distinct CDR3 sequences, roughly 50% occurring once. The material sequenced was blood. The rearrangement links TRBV20-1 to TRBJ2-7; TRBD2 matches at 10 bases. The sequence came from a girl aged 5 to 17 with multiple sclerosis. CDR3 bases: TGCAGTGCTAGACAGCGGGAGGGATCCTACGAGCAGTACTTC. Translation: CSARQREGSYEQYF.